This is a list of T cell receptor beta chains from one sample in a study of shared clonotypes between healthy human individuals. The data were produced by immunoSEQ multiplex PCR, yet TCRdb's version contains in-frame clones alone and is incomplete. The repertoire holds around 2.5 million clones, 93% seen once, with 0.36% in the top ten. The sample consisted of naive CD4+ T cells from PBMCs. These TCRs come from a man younger than 30 in good health. Some clones in this sample may be carry-over from other donors' samples. CDR3s include the opening cysteine and the closing phenylalanine or tryptophan. A D gene is named only where the DNA matches it firmly. Part of the rows lack a size; the others show once, few, many or a class for expanded clones.

j_call cdr3_length v_call clone_size d_call cdr3_nt cdr3_aa
TRBJ2-2 15 TRBV30 . TRBD1 TGTGCCTGGAAAAGGGGGACAGCGAACACCGGGGAGCTGTTTTTT CAWKRGTANTGELFF
TRBJ1-5 16 TRBV19 once TRBD1 TGTGCCAGTAGTTCTCGGAGGACAGGGAGATTTAGGCCCCAGCATTTT CASSSRRTGRFRPQHF
TRBJ1-1 14 TRBV30 . . TGTGCCTTGCCGGGCCTCTCATATCCCGCTGAAGCTTTCTTT CALPGLSYPAEAFF
TRBJ2-7 16 TRBV7-2 . . TGTGCCAGCAGCTTAGGTCCGGTGACTAGTCCCTACGAGCAGTACTTC CASSLGPVTSPYEQYF
TRBJ2-1 15 TRBV28 . TRBD2 TGTGCCAGTATACAAAGCGGGAGGGCCGCCTATGAGCAGTTCTTC CASIQSGRAAYEQFF
TRBJ2-7 11 TRBV23-1 . . TGCGCCAGCAGTCAATCCTACGAGCAGTACTTC CASSQSYEQYF
TRBJ2-5 16 TRBV7-2 few TRBD2 TGTGCCAGCACAACCTGGGGAGGGGCTTACCAAGAGACCCAGTACTTC CASTTWGGAYQETQYF
TRBJ1-2 13 TRBV6-5 . . TGTGCCAGCAGCGAGCGGAGTGGGCATGGCTACACCTTC CASSERSGHGYTF
TRBJ2-3 14 TRBV10-2 . . TGCGCCAGCAGTAGGGAGATAGTCACAGATACGCAGTATTTT CASSREIVTDTQYF
TRBJ2-5 15 TRBV6-5 . . TGTGCCAGCAGTTACTCGGGGCACAACAAAGAGACCCAGTACTTC CASSYSGHNKETQYF
TRBJ1-1 16 TRBV15 . . TGTGCCACCAGCAGAGGGGATTCTTTTTTGAACACTGAAGCTTTCTTT CATSRGDSFLNTEAFF
TRBJ2-1 16 TRBV6-5 . TRBD2 TGTGCCAGCAGTTACGAACCCGGGACTAGCGTGGTTGAGCAGTTCTTC CASSYEPGTSVVEQFF
TRBJ2-7 15 TRBV9 . TRBD2 TGTGCCAGCAGCCCCAAGACTAGCGGTTCCTACGAGCAGTACTTC CASSPKTSGSYEQYF
TRBJ1-1 15 TRBV27 . TRBD1 TGTGCCAGCAGTTCCTCCTCGACAGGGTACACTGAAGCTTTCTTT CASSSSSTGYTEAFF
TRBJ2-7 17 TRBV5-1 . TRBD2 TGCGCCAGCAGCTCGGGACTAGCGGAGTCCAGCTCCTACGAGCAGTACTTC CASSSGLAESSSYEQYF